A selection of T cell receptor beta chains follows, all from one sample in a study of shared clonotypes between healthy human individuals. The method was immunoSEQ multiplex PCR; TCRdb's version includes in-frame clones alone and lacks a portion of them. The table lists roughly 1.5 million clones, approximately 98% of them singletons. Sequencing was performed on naive CD4+ T cells sorted from blood. Receptor source: a man aged 25 to 45 in good health. Both conserved end residues are part of each CDR3. D genes are given only for firm matches. Some rows mark clone size as missing; the rest say once, few, many or name a class of expanded clone.

TRBJ1-5,-,-,TRBV7-8,TGTGCCAGCAGCGCAGACCCCCCTCAGCCCCAGCATTTT,CASSADPPQPQHF
TRBJ1-4,-,-,TRBV5-1,TGCGCCAGCAGCTTGGGGGCAGGGAGAAATGAAAAACTGTTTTTT,CASSLGAGRNEKLFF
TRBJ2-3,TRBD2,-,TRBV5-1,TGCGCCAGCAGCTTGGGCCCGCGTAGCGGGAGTACAGATACGCAGTATTTT,CASSLGPRSGSTDTQYF
TRBJ2-2,TRBD1,-,TRBV23-1,TGCGCCAGCAGTCAATGTCACAGGACAGGGTTTCCCGGGGAGCTGTTTTTT,CASSQCHRTGFPGELFF
TRBJ2-2,-,-,TRBV10-1,TGCGCCAGCAGTCAGTACCAGGGTCAGGGGGGAGGCACCGGGGAGCTGTTTTTT,CASSQYQGQGGGTGELFF
TRBJ1-4,TRBD1,once,TRBV5-1,TGCGCCAGCAGCTCTCAGGGGGCGGGTGAAAAACTGTTTTTT,CASSSQGAGEKLFF
TRBJ2-3,TRBD1,-,TRBV18,TGTGCCAGCTCACCAAATCCGGGACAGGTTATAACAGATACGCAGTATTTT,CASSPNPGQVITDTQYF
TRBJ2-5,-,-,TRBV7-9,TGTGCCAGCAGCTTAGGCAGGGTATGGGAAGAGACCCAGTACTTC,CASSLGRVWEETQYF
TRBJ2-3,TRBD1,-,TRBV2,TGTGCCAGCGGAGGGACAGGGTACACAGATACGCAGTATTTT,CASGGTGYTDTQYF
TRBJ2-2,-,-,TRBV29-1,TGCAGCGTTGCAGGCCCAGGACACACCGGGGAGCTGTTTTTT,CSVAGPGHTGELFF
TRBJ1-1,-,-,TRBV5-1,TGCGCCAGCAGCTTGGCAGGAGGGAACACTGAAGCTTTCTTT,CASSLAGGNTEAFF
TRBJ2-3,TRBD2,-,TRBV5-1,TGCGCCAGCTTTAGGGAGGGAGGCCCGCCAGATACGCAGTATTTT,CASFREGGPPDTQYF
TRBJ1-5,-,-,TRBV2,TGTGCCAGCTGGGGGGGGAATCAGCTCCAGCATTTT,CASWGGNQLQHF
TRBJ2-1,TRBD2,once,TRBV29-1,TGCAGCGTACACCGTGGACTAGCCGATTACAATGAGCAGTTCTTC,CSVHRGLADYNEQFF
TRBJ2-1,-,once,TRBV10-3,TGTGCCAGCTCAACGGACACCTCCTACAATGAGCAGTTCTTC,CASSTDTSYNEQFF
TRBJ2-1,TRBD2,-,TRBV5-1,TGCGCCAGCAAACCTGGACTAGAGAGGAACAATGAGCAGTTCTTC,CASKPGLERNNEQFF
TRBJ2-2,TRBD2,-,TRBV5-1,TGCGCCAGCAGCTTATCCCACGGGGGGACCGGGGAGCTGTTTTTT,CASSLSHGGTGELFF
TRBJ2-3,-,-,TRBV5-4,TGTGCCAGCAGCTTGGGGGGGTTTGCAGATACGCAGTATTTT,CASSLGGFADTQYF
TRBJ2-7,-,-,TRBV2,TGTGCCAGCAGTGAAATGACCCAGCGGGCGTACGAGCAGTACTTC,CASSEMTQRAYEQYF
TRBJ2-7,-,-,TRBV12-2,TGTGCAAGTCGGTCCCGACTAGTCGGATTCTACGAGCAGTACTTC,CASRSRLVGFYEQYF
TRBJ2-5,-,-,TRBV7-9,TGTGCCAGCAGCCTAACCTCATTTCTAGAGACCCAGTACTTC,CASSLTSFLETQYF
TRBJ2-7,TRBD2,once,TRBV7-9,TGTGCCAGCAGCATTAGCGGGAGGGTAATTCACGAGCAGTACTTC,CASSISGRVIHEQYF
TRBJ1-2,TRBD1,-,TRBV19,TGTGCCAGTGGGGACAGGGGGCAGGGCTACACCTTC,CASGDRGQGYTF
TRBJ1-1,-,-,TRBV6-5,TGTGCCAGCAGTTACACCTCACCCGGAACTGAAGCTTTCTTT,CASSYTSPGTEAFF
TRBJ1-5,-,-,TRBV21-1,TGTGCCAGCAGGTCGCCACGGAGCAATCAGCCCCAGCATTTT,CASRSPRSNQPQHF
TRBJ2-3,-,-,TRBV5-1,TGCGCCAGCAGCCCCACCATACAGGGTATTAGTACAGATACGCAGTATTTT,CASSPTIQGISTDTQYF
TRBJ2-7,TRBD1,-,TRBV6-5,TGTGCCAGCAGACGGACAGGGGAATGGGCCGAGCAGTACTTC,CASRRTGEWAEQYF